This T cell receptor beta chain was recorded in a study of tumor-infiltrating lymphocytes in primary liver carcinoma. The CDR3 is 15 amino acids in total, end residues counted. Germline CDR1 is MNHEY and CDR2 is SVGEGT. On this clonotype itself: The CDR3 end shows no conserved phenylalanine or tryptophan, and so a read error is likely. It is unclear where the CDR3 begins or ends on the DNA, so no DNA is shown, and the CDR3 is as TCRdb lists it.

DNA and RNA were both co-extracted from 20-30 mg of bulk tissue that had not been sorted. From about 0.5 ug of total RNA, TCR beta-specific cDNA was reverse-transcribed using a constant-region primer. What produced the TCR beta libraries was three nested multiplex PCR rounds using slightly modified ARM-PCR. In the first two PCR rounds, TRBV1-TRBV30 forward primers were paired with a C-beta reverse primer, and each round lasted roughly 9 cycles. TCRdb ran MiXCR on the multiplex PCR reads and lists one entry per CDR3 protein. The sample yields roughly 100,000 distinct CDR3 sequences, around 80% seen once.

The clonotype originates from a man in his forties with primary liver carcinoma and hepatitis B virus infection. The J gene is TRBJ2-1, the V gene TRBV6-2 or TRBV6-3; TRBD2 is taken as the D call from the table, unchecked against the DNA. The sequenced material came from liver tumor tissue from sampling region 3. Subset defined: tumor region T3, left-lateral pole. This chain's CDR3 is CASSRRLLAANEQLL.